One sample yielded the 6 T cell receptor beta chains listed below, sequenced in a study of T-cell memory formation after mild COVID-19. TCRdb called the 5' RACE reads again in MiXCR, with one record for every CDR3 protein. Of approximately 210,000 distinct CDR3 sequences detected, roughly 18% appear once; the ten largest clones hold roughly 2.6%. Specimen: PBMCs or a T cell subset sorted from them (not recorded which). The receptors were sampled from an adult woman who had mild COVID-19 (a few samples of this study predate the infection). Cell type and time point are not known.

This clonotype was counted a few times. The J gene is TRBJ2-7, the V gene TRBV7-3; TRBD2 agrees at 14 bases. J gave up 2 bases and V 5 bases, and 8 bases lay outside the gene matches. The CDR3 totals 17 residues. From germline, CDR1 is SGHTA and CDR2 FQGTGA. This CDR3 is CASSLRTSGRPAYEQYF. CDR3 DNA: TGTGCCAGCAGCCTCCGGACTAGCGGGAGGCCGGCCTACGAGCAGTACTTC.

This clonotype was seen ten or more times. J is TRBJ2-3 and V is TRBV2; D remains ambiguous. The CDR3 sequence is 12 residues long. Germline assignment: CDR1 SNHLY and CDR2 FYNNEI. The V end was cut by 8 bases, the J end by 6 bases, with 12 bases between. The CDR3 sequence is CASGQRPDTQYF. The CDR3 DNA reads as TGTGCCAGCGGGCAACGTCCGGATACGCAGTATTTT.

V and J are TRBV5-1 and TRBJ2-7, with D unresolved. This CDR3 contains 12 residues. V was shortened by 4 bases and J by 2 bases, with 7 bases between the two germline ends. Germline CDR1 is SGHRS and CDR2 is YFSETQ. CDR3 protein: CASSRPPYEQYF. DNA of the CDR3: TGCGCCAGCAGCCGACCCCCCTACGAGCAGTACTTC.

This chain connects TRBV29-1 to TRBJ2-1, with 8 bases matching TRBD2. CDR1 and CDR2 (germline): SQVTM, ANQGSEA. V was clipped by 8 bases and J by 7 bases; unmatched bases: 4. This CDR3 has 11 amino acids. CDR3 region: CSKRETNEQFF. The CDR3 nucleotides read TGCAGCAAGCGGGAGACGAATGAGCAGTTCTTC.

The sample holds a few counts of this clonotype. The genes are TRBV5-1 and TRBJ1-1; 8 nucleotides agree with TRBD1. Per germline, CDR1 SGHRS and CDR2 YFSETQ. The J segment lost 7 bases and the V segment lost 4 bases, leaving 6 bases of the junction unmatched. The CDR3 extends over 13 amino acids. CDR3 sequence reads: CASSLTGAGEAFF. CDR3 in DNA: TGCGCCAGCAGCCTGACAGGGGCAGGTGAAGCTTTCTTT. Based on the CDR3 plus reference TRBV5-1 and TRBJ1-1, the full variable domain is KAGVTQTPRYLIKTRGQQVTLSCSPISGHRSVSWYQQTPGQGLQFLFEYFSETQRNKGNFPGRFSGRQFSNSRSEMNVSTLELGDSALYLCASSLTGAGEAFFGQGTRLTVV.

The rearrangement links TRBV2 to TRBJ1-2; D may be TRBD1 (5 bases). This CDR3 is 14 amino acids long. V shed 6 bases and J shed 4 bases, with 15 bases lying between them. Germline CDR1 reads SNHLY; CDR2 reads FYNNEI. The CDR3 reads CASRATDSGYGYTF. The CDR3 nucleotides read TGTGCCAGCAGAGCGACAGATTCAGGCTATGGCTACACCTTC.